This T cell receptor beta chain appears in the sequencing data of a study of blood T cell repertoires in COVID-19. Study as a whole: Sites in the United States, Italy and Spain provided acute and convalescent COVID-19 samples. The analysed material was cDNA or gDNA that came from T cells, B-cell-depleted T cells, or PBMCs.

Germline V gene data show CDR1 as MDHEN and CDR2 as SYDVKM. Trimming left V 4 bases short and J 3 bases short, with 22 bases between. The CDR3 consists of 18 residues. Authors' processing steps: It was from reference gene primer amplification that nucleated cell counts were estimated. The assay was immunoSEQ multiplex PCR, and TCRdb's table has in-frame clones only and misses some. D and trimming were read from the DNA, whereas the V and J calls and clone size are those reported in that table. Of 150,000 to 200,000 clones detected, around 81% appear once; the ten largest clones hold over 2.5%. The clonotype comes from a human donor with acute or convalescent COVID-19. The donor label of this sample is uncertain. This chain connects TRBV28 to TRBJ1-5; D is possibly TRBD1 (5 bases). The sequenced sample was peripheral blood. CDR3 nucleotides: TGTGCCAGCAGTTCGGCGTTGGCGGGGGACCTTAACAATCAGCCCCAGCATTTT. Protein product: CASSSALAGDLNNQPQHF.